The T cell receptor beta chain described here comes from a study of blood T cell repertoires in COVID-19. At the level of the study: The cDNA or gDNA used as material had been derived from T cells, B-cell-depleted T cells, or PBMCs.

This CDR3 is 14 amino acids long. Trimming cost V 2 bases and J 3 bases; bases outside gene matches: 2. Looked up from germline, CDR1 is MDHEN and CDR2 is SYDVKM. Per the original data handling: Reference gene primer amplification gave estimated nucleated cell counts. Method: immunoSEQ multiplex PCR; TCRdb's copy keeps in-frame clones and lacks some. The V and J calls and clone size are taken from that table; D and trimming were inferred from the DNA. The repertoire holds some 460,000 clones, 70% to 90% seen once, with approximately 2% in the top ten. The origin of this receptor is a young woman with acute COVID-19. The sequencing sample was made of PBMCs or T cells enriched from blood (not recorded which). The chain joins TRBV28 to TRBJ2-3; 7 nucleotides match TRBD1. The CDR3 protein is CASSLVQGTDTQYF. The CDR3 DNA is TGTGCCAGCAGTTTAGTACAGGGGACAGATACGCAGTATTTT.